A selection of T cell receptor beta chains follows, all from one sample in a study of post-analysis software for immune sequencing data. TCRdb itself ran the PCR reads through MiXCR, one entry per CDR3 protein. The data contain 650,000 to 850,000 distinct CDR3 sequences, roughly 46% of them singletons. Material for sequencing was blood. These receptors came from a girl aged 5 to 17 with multiple sclerosis. Each CDR3 is given with its conserved first and last residue. A D gene is named only where the DNA matches it firmly. A row's size may be missing; if present it is once, few, many or a size class.

V,D,size,J,DNA,CDR3
TRBV6-6,.,.,TRBJ2-5,TGTGCCAGCAGCCGTGTGGGTGGTCAAGAGACCCAGTACTTC,CASSRVGGQETQYF
TRBV7-9,TRBD2,.,TRBJ2-5,TGTGCCAGCAGCCCATCGGGACTAGCGGGAGCGGGAGCTGAGACCCAGTACTTC,CASSPSGLAGAGAETQYF
TRBV25-1,.,.,TRBJ2-7,TGTGCCAGCAGCGATAGAATAGGGTCCTACGAGCAGTACTTC,CASSDRIGSYEQYF
TRBV25-1,TRBD1,.,TRBJ1-6,TGTGCCAGCAGTGCCAGATACGGGACAGTCAATTCACCCCTCCACTTT,CASSARYGTVNSPLHF
TRBV6-2/TRBV6-3,.,.,TRBJ2-1,TGTGCCAGCAGCCACTCGTCAAGGAATGAGCAGTTCTTC,CASSHSSRNEQFF
TRBV20-1,.,few,TRBJ2-7,TGCAGTGCCGAAACAGAGGAAACGGCGTACTTC,CSAETEETAYF
TRBV6-1,TRBD2,once,TRBJ2-5,TGTGCCAGCAGGGGGACTCTAGCGGGAAAATGGACCCAGTACTTC,CASRGTLAGKWTQYF
TRBV10-3,.,.,TRBJ2-5,TGTGCCATCAGAGCCGCCAGGTACCAAGAGACCCAGTACTTC,CAIRAARYQETQYF
TRBV20-1,TRBD2,few,TRBJ2-7,TGCAGTGCTAGAGATCGGACTAGCGGGGGTAGCTCCTACGAGCAGTACTTC,CSARDRTSGGSSYEQYF
TRBV10-2,.,.,TRBJ2-5,TGCGCCAGCAGTGAGTCATGGGAGACCCAGTACTTC,CASSESWETQYF
TRBV20-1,TRBD2,.,TRBJ2-3,TGCAGTGCGCCAATGACTAGCTCCTCGTTCACAGATACGCAGTATTTT,CSAPMTSSSFTDTQYF
TRBV6-1,.,few,TRBJ2-7,TGTGCCAGCACGTCGTACAGGACGGGGTCCTACGAGCAGTACTTC,CASTSYRTGSYEQYF
TRBV20-1,.,.,TRBJ2-7,TGCAGTGCCAGGAGGGGGCACCCTGAGGAGCAGTACTTC,CSARRGHPEEQYF
TRBV7-2,TRBD2,few,TRBJ2-7,TGTGCCAGCAGCTTAGTGGGGAGGGCCCTCTCCTACGAGCAGTACTTC,CASSLVGRALSYEQYF
TRBV12-3/TRBV12-4,.,.,TRBJ1-5,TGTGCCAGCGGGAATAGCAATCAGCCCCAGCATTTT,CASGNSNQPQHF
TRBV9,.,.,TRBJ2-7,TGTGCCAGCAGCGCCCACGAGAATGGCTACGAGCAGTACTTC,CASSAHENGYEQYF
TRBV3-1,TRBD2,few,TRBJ2-3,TGTGCCAGCAGCCAAGTGGGAGGGCCGACGGATACGCAGTATTTT,CASSQVGGPTDTQYF
TRBV20-1,TRBD2,.,TRBJ2-3,TGCAGTGCGGGGAGGGGCGGACCCCCCCTAACTGGCACAGATACGCAGTATTTT,CSAGRGGPPLTGTDTQYF
TRBV27,TRBD1,few,TRBJ2-1,TGTGCCAGCAGTTTTATGACAGGGGCCCTTTACAATGAGCAGTTCTTC,CASSFMTGALYNEQFF
TRBV12-3/TRBV12-4,.,many,TRBJ1-1,TGTGCCAGCAGTTTAGCGGGGGGGACTGAAGCTTTCTTT,CASSLAGGTEAFF
TRBV6-1,.,.,TRBJ1-2,TGTGCCAGCAGCCCAGGCCCGAACAGGGACTATGGCTACACCTTC,CASSPGPNRDYGYTF
TRBV5-5,.,.,TRBJ2-3,TGTGCCAGCAGCTTGCATAATCCGGGACGCACAGATACGCAGTATTTT,CASSLHNPGRTDTQYF
TRBV29-1,TRBD1,.,TRBJ2-3,TGCAGCGTCCGGGGACAGAAGAGTATCACAGATACGCAGTATTTT,CSVRGQKSITDTQYF
TRBV10-1,.,.,TRBJ1-4,TGCGCCAGCGGGACTGGGGGTACTAATGAAAAACTGTTTTTT,CASGTGGTNEKLFF
TRBV20-1,.,.,TRBJ1-2,TGCAGTGCTAGAGATGACCAGGAGAACTATGGCTACACCTTC,CSARDDQENYGYTF
TRBV7-2,.,.,TRBJ2-2,TGTGCCAGCAGCTTATTACTAGCAGGCACCGGGGAGCTGTTTTTT,CASSLLLAGTGELFF
TRBV5-1,.,.,TRBJ2-1,TGCGCCAGCAGCGTAAGGGTTACCCCTTACAATGAGCAGTTCTTC,CASSVRVTPYNEQFF
TRBV9,TRBD2,.,TRBJ2-1,TGTGCCAGCAGCCTCGGGACTAGTCAGTACAATGAGCAGTTCTTC,CASSLGTSQYNEQFF
TRBV10-3,TRBD1,.,TRBJ2-1,TGTGCCATCAGTGAGTCCGGGACAGGGACTTACAATGAGCAGTTCTTC,CAISESGTGTYNEQFF
TRBV29-1,TRBD2,few,TRBJ2-7,TGCAGCGTTGTGGGACTAGCGGGGGAGCAGTACTTC,CSVVGLAGEQYF
TRBV10-3,TRBD1,.,TRBJ1-5,TGTGCCATCAGTGAAAAGGGACAGGAGCGGAAGACCCAGCATTTT,CAISEKGQERKTQHF
TRBV27,.,.,TRBJ1-6,TGTGCCAGCAGTCTGAGGACAGATCCTCTGAATAATTCACCCCTCCACTTT,CASSLRTDPLNNSPLHF
TRBV27,.,.,TRBJ1-2,TGTGCCAGCAGTTCGCGGGGGTATGGCTACACCTTC,CASSSRGYGYTF
TRBV6-1,.,.,TRBJ2-3,TGTGCCAGCAGTGCCGTGTACACAGATACGCAGTATTTT,CASSAVYTDTQYF
TRBV21-1,.,.,TRBJ2-7,TGTGCCAGCAGCTCACAGGGGCCTGCCAACTACGAGCAGTACTTC,CASSSQGPANYEQYF
TRBV7-3,TRBD1,.,TRBJ1-1,TGTGCCAGCAGCCTATACGCAGGACAGGGTGTAATGAACACTGAAGCTTTCTTT,CASSLYAGQGVMNTEAFF
TRBV27,TRBD1,.,TRBJ2-4,TGTGCCAGCAGTTCCGACAGGGGAAACATTCGGTACTTC,CASSSDRGNIRYF
TRBV15,.,.,TRBJ2-4,TGTGCCACCAGCAGAGATCGGGGTGAAGCGGAGGCATACATTCAGTACTTC,CATSRDRGEAEAYIQYF
TRBV12-3/TRBV12-4,TRBD1,.,TRBJ2-7,TGTGCCAGCAAAACCGGACAGGGAGCCTACGAGCAGTACTTC,CASKTGQGAYEQYF
TRBV9,.,.,TRBJ2-3,TGTGCCAGCAGCGGGCAGGTGGGGCAGGTAGGAGATACGCAGTATTTT,CASSGQVGQVGDTQYF
TRBV20-1,TRBD2,.,TRBJ2-1,TGCAGTGCTTCTAGCGGGGCTACCTCCTACAATGAGCAGTTCTTC,CSASSGATSYNEQFF
TRBV6-6,.,.,TRBJ2-3,TGTGCCAGCAGCCCGTCCCCAATGGGGACAGATACGCAGTATTTT,CASSPSPMGTDTQYF
TRBV29-1,TRBD2,.,TRBJ2-7,TGCAGCGTTGGCGGGAGCCCTTACGAGCAGTACTTC,CSVGGSPYEQYF
TRBV6-1,TRBD1,few,TRBJ1-1,TGTGCCAGCAACCCCCGAGTGGGGACAGGGATGGACACTGAAGCTTTCTTT,CASNPRVGTGMDTEAFF
TRBV20-1,.,.,TRBJ1-4,TGCAGTGCGCCCGGGGCGGGGGCGACTAATGAAAAACTGTTTTTT,CSAPGAGATNEKLFF
TRBV7-8,.,.,TRBJ1-2,TGTGCCAGCAGCCCCCGGACTCCCCTGGGCTATGGCTACACCTTC,CASSPRTPLGYGYTF
TRBV6-5,TRBD1,.,TRBJ1-5,TGTGCCAGCAGTTACTCGGGGGACAGGGACCAGCCCCAGCATTTT,CASSYSGDRDQPQHF
TRBV7-6,TRBD1,few,TRBJ2-7,TGTGCCAGCAGCGAAAGACAGGGGGAAGGCGAGCAGTACTTC,CASSERQGEGEQYF
TRBV5-4,TRBD2,.,TRBJ2-5,TGTGCCAGCAGCTTTAGCGGGAGTTGGGGAGAGACCCAGTACTTC,CASSFSGSWGETQYF
TRBV20-1,TRBD1,.,TRBJ1-2,TGCAGTGCTAGAGCACAGGGGGCAAACTATGGCTACACCTTC,CSARAQGANYGYTF
TRBV12-3/TRBV12-4,.,few,TRBJ2-7,TGTGCCAGCAGCACCAGGACAGAGCAGTACTTC,CASSTRTEQYF
TRBV28,.,.,TRBJ2-3,TGTGCCAGCAGTCCCTACCGAGCAGCTAACACAGATACGCAGTATTTT,CASSPYRAANTDTQYF
TRBV6-6,.,.,TRBJ1-2,TGTGCCAGCAATTTTCAAGGCGGAGGCTACACCTTC,CASNFQGGGYTF
TRBV15,.,few,TRBJ1-4,TGTGCCACCAGCATCGAGACACAGGCCCTTAATGAAAAACTGTTTTTT,CATSIETQALNEKLFF
TRBV11-3,TRBD2,.,TRBJ2-5,TGTGCCAGCAGCCCACGGGGGCTAGCGGGAGTAAGGCAGTACTTC,CASSPRGLAGVRQYF
TRBV12-3/TRBV12-4,.,few,TRBJ2-3,TGTGCCAGCAGCCCCCGCGGGAAAGGCACAGATACGCAGTATTTT,CASSPRGKGTDTQYF